The 7 T cell receptor beta chains listed next were all sequenced from one sample in a study of regulatory T cells in long-lasting Graves disease. Time point defined: persistent/refractory GD, antithyroid drugs over 5 years with positive TRAb. From PBMCs, RNA was extracted and then used to make the TCR library. Arm-PCR of CDR3 regions and iRepertoire HTBI primers were used to build TCR beta libraries. Via MiXCR, TCRdb re-called the multiplex PCR reads, giving one row per CDR3 protein. Of under 500,000 distinct CDR3 sequences in the sample, 20% were seen once. This specimen consisted of peripheral blood mononuclear cells (PBMCs), obtained when the disease was refractory, from a patient treated with antithyroid drugs. These receptor sequences come from a female donor with Graves disease.

Many counts were recorded for this clonotype. The rearrangement joins TRBV6-1 to TRBJ2-2, with unresolved D. The germline V and J ends were trimmed by 7 bases and 0 bases, with 9 bases remaining between them. CDR3 length: 14 amino acids. Per the germline V gene, CDR1 is MNHNS and CDR2 is SASEGT. CDR3 nucleotides: TGTGCCAGCAAAAACAGCCCGAACACCGGGGAGCTGTTTTTT. As protein: CASKNSPNTGELFF.

There are many counts of this clonotype. The chain employs TRBV18 and TRBJ1-5; D remains unclear. The V and J ends lost 1 base and 11 bases respectively, with 15 bases between them. Germline CDR1 and CDR2: KGHSH and LQKENI. CDR3 size: 14 residues. The CDR3 nucleotides are TGTGCCAGCTCACCACGCCGGACCTCTGTTTCCCAGCATTTT. Amino acid sequence: CASSPRRTSVSQHF.

This rearrangement joins TRBV11-2 to TRBJ2-1; D gene unclear. The CDR3 is 13 residues long. Trimming cost V 8 bases and J 4 bases, with 12 bases left between them. CDR1 and CDR2 (germline): SGHAT, FQNNGV. Here the CDR3 reads CASRLLKYNEQFF. The CDR3 nucleotides read TGTGCCAGCCGGCTGTTGAAATACAATGAGCAGTTCTTC.

The chain combines TRBV6-5 with TRBJ2-1; TRBD1 matches 8 bases. V was pared by 3 bases and J by 8 bases, with 18 bases of the junction left unmatched. Germline CDR1 and CDR2: MNHEY and SVGAGI. The CDR3 is made up of 18 amino acids. The CDR3 loop reads CASSYKLAGGLYGYEQFF. The CDR3, as DNA: TGTGCCAGCAGTTATAAGTTGGCAGGGGGCTTGTATGGGTATGAGCAGTTCTTC.

This clonotype was seen at least ten times. J is TRBJ1-1 and V is TRBV6-1; no reliable D call. Germline CDR1 MNHNS, CDR2 SASEGT. V was shortened by 7 bases and J by 4 bases, with 13 bases between the two germline ends. This CDR3 spans 13 amino acids. The CDR3 DNA sequence: TGTGCCAGCACGTGGACGGTGGGCACTGAAGCTTTCTTT. It specifies CASTWTVGTEAFF.

The chain employs TRBV28 and TRBJ1-5; 12 nucleotides line up with TRBD1. With 7 bases clipped from V and 14 bases from J, the junction kept 3 bases outside the gene matches. The germline CDR1 and CDR2 sequences are MDHEN and SYDVKM. This CDR3 is 11 amino acids long. CDR3 in amino acids: CASMGQGAKHF. In nucleotides, the CDR3 is TGTGCCAGCATGGGACAGGGGGCCAAGCATTTT.

This clonotype was seen many times. The chain recombines TRBV6-1 with TRBJ2-7; D remains ambiguous. Germline lookup yields CDR1 MNHNS and CDR2 SASEGT. The CDR3 runs to 16 residues. V gave up 4 bases and J gave up 2 bases, with 18 bases separating them. CDR3 residues: CASSGFGTIPPYEQYF. CDR3 nucleotides: TGTGCCAGCAGTGGGTTCGGTACGATTCCCCCCTACGAGCAGTACTTC.